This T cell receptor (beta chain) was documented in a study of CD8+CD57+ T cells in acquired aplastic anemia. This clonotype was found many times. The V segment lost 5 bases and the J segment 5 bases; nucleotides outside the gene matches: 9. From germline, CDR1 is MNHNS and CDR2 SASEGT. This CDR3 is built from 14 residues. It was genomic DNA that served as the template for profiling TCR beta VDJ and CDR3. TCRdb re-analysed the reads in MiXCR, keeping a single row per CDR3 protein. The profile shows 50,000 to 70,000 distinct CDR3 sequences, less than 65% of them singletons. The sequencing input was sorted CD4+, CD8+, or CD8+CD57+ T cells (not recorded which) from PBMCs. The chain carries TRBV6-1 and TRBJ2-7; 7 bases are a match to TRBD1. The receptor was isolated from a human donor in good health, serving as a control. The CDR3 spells CASSRQGSSDEQYF. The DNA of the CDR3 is TGTGCCAGCAGTCGACAGGGATCTTCGGACGAGCAGTACTTC.